This T cell receptor (beta chain) comes out of a study of T cells in Graves' hyperthyroidism and ophthalmopathy. Findings and limits, study-wide: Blood shared most expanded thyroid clonotypes above 0.001.

Researchers took RNA transcripts and amplified the TCR beta CDR3 regions from them. The study used the HTBI primer set for a first-round RT-PCR of the TCR CDR3. TCRdb ran MiXCR on the multiplex PCR reads and lists one entry per CDR3 protein. Of over 650,000 distinct CDR3 sequences listed, 45% were seen once; the top ten hold less than 9.5%. The CDR3 extends over 16 amino acids. The germline V gene has CDR1 SEHNR and CDR2 FQNEAQ (reference sequence). Trimming shortened V by 5 bases and J by 4 bases, and 21 bases separated the two germline ends. This clonotype occurred many times. No antigen is known for it.

This chain links TRBV7-9 with TRBJ2-7; perhaps D is TRBD1 or TRBD2 (5 bases each). The sequence was obtained from an adult man with Graves' disease, either hyperthyroidism or ophthalmopathy (not recorded which). Sample: peripheral blood or thyroid tissue (not recorded which). The CDR3 coding sequence is TGTGCCAGCAGCCCCACCCGGGGACCGACAAAGTACGAGCAGTACTTC. Its translation is CASSPTRGPTKYEQYF.